The rows below give T cell receptor beta chains drawn from one sample of a study of T cell changes during pregnancy in multiple sclerosis. Assay: immunoSEQ multiplex PCR; the TCRdb copy retains only in-frame clones and omits some. The repertoire includes some 28,000 clones, about 89% of them detected once, and under 4% sits in the top ten. The input for sequencing was CD4+ T cells from peripheral blood mononuclear cells, taken in the first trimester of pregnancy. The receptors derive from a female donor in good health, enrolled as a control in a pregnancy study. The CDR3 runs from the conserved cysteine through the conserved F or W. The order of the fields is V gene, CDR3 protein.

v_call: TRBV10-3
cdr3_aa: CAISESGADTTNEKLFF

v_call: TRBV6-5
cdr3_aa: CASGLRGDTQYF

v_call: TRBV28
cdr3_aa: CASSLGASGNTIYF

v_call: TRBV28
cdr3_aa: CASSLQGLGGELFF

v_call: TRBV28
cdr3_aa: CASSLLAGGPVEQFF

v_call: TRBV19
cdr3_aa: CASRYRGRGTEAFF

v_call: TRBV21-1
cdr3_aa: CASSIRGGYGYTF

v_call: TRBV7-9
cdr3_aa: CASSLVDGRRNEQFF

v_call: TRBV11-1
cdr3_aa: CASSPEAETQYF

v_call: TRBV11-3
cdr3_aa: CASSLTGTPQETQYF

v_call: TRBV9
cdr3_aa: CASSAEGRSYEQYF

v_call: TRBV5-4
cdr3_aa: CASSLGWIGQAGGYTF

v_call: TRBV6-5
cdr3_aa: CASLEGSPSYEQYF

v_call: TRBV6-1
cdr3_aa: CDTGETGATYEQYF

v_call: TRBV28
cdr3_aa: CASSRRQGYYGYTF

v_call: TRBV10-3
cdr3_aa: CAISEGDRGYGYTF

v_call: TRBV29-1
cdr3_aa: CTIAGVLPSYNEQFF

v_call: TRBV28
cdr3_aa: CASTFRDRGVQPQHF

v_call: TRBV19
cdr3_aa: CASRFQGDTEAFF

v_call: TRBV28
cdr3_aa: CASRPWGREDQPQHF

v_call: TRBV28
cdr3_aa: CASSLRRRGRYSNQPQHF

v_call: TRBV5-5
cdr3_aa: CASSLLGQGRDEQYF

v_call: TRBV6-6
cdr3_aa: CASSRPGQTNNEQFF

v_call: TRBV6-1
cdr3_aa: CASSETVQHF

v_call: TRBV28
cdr3_aa: CASSLSTKPGGTEAFF

v_call: TRBV19
cdr3_aa: CASSPGTGITISNQPQHF

v_call: TRBV30
cdr3_aa: CAWRTSGASKNIQYF

v_call: TRBV25-1
cdr3_aa: CASSELTGTQYF

v_call: TRBV10-2
cdr3_aa: CASSVQASYEAFF

v_call: TRBV19
cdr3_aa: CASSLEVGDYGYTF

v_call: TRBV5-4
cdr3_aa: CASSLGASGGRDTQYF